This T cell receptor beta chain was obtained from a study of patients and donors after allogeneic stem cell transplantation. In TCRdb, the RT-PCR reads were re-called with MiXCR into one record per CDR3 protein. The profile covers approximately 150,000 distinct CDR3 sequences, with 24% appearing a single time and roughly a quarter taken by the ten largest. The origin of this receptor is a human donor who was either an allogeneic HSCT recipient or a stem cell or donor lymphocyte infusion donor (not recorded which). It is not recorded whose cells these are; they may come from a transplant donor. Material: blood, either unsorted or a sorted T cell fraction (not recorded which).

This chain's CDR3 is CASSLDGWLNTGELFF. CDR3 nucleotide sequence: TGTGCCAGCAGCTTAGACGGCTGGCTGAACACCGGGGAGCTGTTTTTT. The chain combines TRBV7-2 with TRBJ2-2; no definite D call. This CDR3 is built from 16 residues. Between the trimmed V and J ends, which lost 1 base and 1 base, there was a span of 10 bases. The germline CDR1 and CDR2 sequences are SGHTA and FQGNSA.